This T cell receptor beta chain is from a study of T cells in Graves' hyperthyroidism and ophthalmopathy. Findings and caveats of the study: Ophthalmopathy was identified by the model a median approximately 6.4 months ahead of onset.

This clonotype was counted ten times or more. Its specificity is unknown. TCR beta CDR3 sequences were amplified from RNA transcripts. The study used the HTBI primer set for a first-round RT-PCR of the TCR CDR3. MiXCR, applied by TCRdb to the multiplex PCR reads, yields one record per CDR3 protein. Among around 610,000 distinct CDR3 sequences listed, roughly 14% were seen once. Trimming shortened V by 0 bases and J by 1 base, and 6 bases separated the two germline ends. This CDR3 comprises 14 residues. CDR1 is MDHEN and CDR2 is SYDVKM in the germline V gene. Patients with uncontrolled infections, other autoimmune diseases, pregnancy or lactation were excluded.

This TCR derives from a middle-aged woman with Graves' ophthalmopathy. The specimen was blood. The chain links TRBV28 to TRBJ1-1; D is perhaps TRBD1 (5 bases). The CDR3 bases are TGTGCCAGCAGTTTATGGCAGGGGAACACTGAAGCTTTCTTT. Encoded protein: CASSLWQGNTEAFF.